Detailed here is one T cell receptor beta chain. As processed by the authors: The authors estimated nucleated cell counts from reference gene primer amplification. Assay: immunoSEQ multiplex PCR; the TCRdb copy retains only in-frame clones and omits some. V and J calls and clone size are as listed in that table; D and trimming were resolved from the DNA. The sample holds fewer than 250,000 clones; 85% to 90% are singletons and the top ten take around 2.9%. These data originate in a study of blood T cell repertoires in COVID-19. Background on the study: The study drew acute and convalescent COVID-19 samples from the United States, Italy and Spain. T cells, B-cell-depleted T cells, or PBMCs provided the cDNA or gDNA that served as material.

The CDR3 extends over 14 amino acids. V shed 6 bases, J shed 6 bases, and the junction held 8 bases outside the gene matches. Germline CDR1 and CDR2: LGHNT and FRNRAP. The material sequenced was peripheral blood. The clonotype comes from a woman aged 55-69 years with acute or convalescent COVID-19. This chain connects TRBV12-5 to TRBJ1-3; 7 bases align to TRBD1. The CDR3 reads CASGYGQVVNTIYF. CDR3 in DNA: TGTGCTAGTGGCTATGGACAGGTTGTAAACACCATATATTTT.